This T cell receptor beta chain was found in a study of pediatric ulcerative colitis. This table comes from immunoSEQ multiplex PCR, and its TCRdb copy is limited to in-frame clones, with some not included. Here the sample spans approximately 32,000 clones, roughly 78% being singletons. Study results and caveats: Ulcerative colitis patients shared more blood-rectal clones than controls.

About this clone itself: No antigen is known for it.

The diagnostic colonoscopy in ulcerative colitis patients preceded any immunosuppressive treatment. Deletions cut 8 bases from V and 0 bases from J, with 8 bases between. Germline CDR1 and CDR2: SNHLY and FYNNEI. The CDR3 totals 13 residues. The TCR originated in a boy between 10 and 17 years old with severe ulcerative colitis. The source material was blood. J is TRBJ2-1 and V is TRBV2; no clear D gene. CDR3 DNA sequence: TGTGCCAGCGCGAAAAGCTCCTACAATGAGCAGTTCTTC. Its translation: CASAKSSYNEQFF.